This TCR beta chain was captured in a study of blood T cell repertoires in COVID-19. Study as a whole: Acute-phase and convalescent COVID-19 samples originated in the United States, Italy and Spain. Nucleic acid was either cDNA or gDNA, and it came from T cells, B-cell-depleted T cells, or PBMCs.

Patients of the Seattle cohort, enrolled during active infection, were followed longitudinally. In its sample, this clone was seen once. Per the authors' pipeline: The authors estimated nucleated cell counts from reference gene primer amplification. The assay was immunoSEQ multiplex PCR, and TCRdb's table has in-frame clones only and misses some. V, J and clone size are taken as reported in that table, and D and trimming were inferred from the DNA itself. The table has 400,000 or so clones, around 91% seen once. The sequence was obtained from a woman aged 40 to 55 with COVID-19, enrolled during active disease. Sequenced sample: peripheral blood.

The CDR3 reads CASSYTGFGEKLFF. For the CDR3, the DNA is TGTGCCAGCAGCTATACAGGGTTCGGTGAAAAACTGTTTTTT. The V and J genes are TRBV27 and TRBJ1-4; tentatively, D is TRBD1 (6 bases). This CDR3 has 14 amino acids. Deletions cut 6 bases from V and 7 bases from J, with 15 bases between. The germline V gene has CDR1 MNHEY and CDR2 SMNVEV (reference sequence).